Listed here are 26 T cell receptor beta chains from one sample, sequenced in a study of human thymus T cells. Some clones are missing from TCRdb's copy, which holds only in-frame ones; the method was immunoSEQ multiplex PCR. Here the sample spans approximately 49,000 clones, 95% being singletons. Sequencing used blood. All receptors derive from a girl under three years old with a congenital heart defect but otherwise immunologically healthy.

CDR3 protein: CASSLSAGHYEQYF. CDR3 DNA: TGTGCCAGCAGTTTATCGGCAGGGCACTACGAGCAGTACTTC. The chain uses TRBV27 and TRBJ2-7; possibly TRBD1 for D (5 bases). This CDR3 has 14 amino acids. V lost 0 bases and J lost 3, with 9 bases in between. The germline V gene encodes CDR1 MNHEY and CDR2 SMNVEV (reference sequence).

The genes are TRBV5-8 and TRBJ2-6, with D possibly being TRBD1 (8 bases). V was pared by 4 bases and J by 0 bases, with 20 bases between. The CDR3 is 19 residues long. Per germline, CDR1 SGHTS and CDR2 YDEGEE. CDR3 sequence: CASSVGHRGRGSGANVLTF. The CDR3, as DNA: TGTGCCAGCAGCGTGGGGCACAGGGGGAGGGGCTCTGGGGCCAACGTCCTGACTTTC.

CDR3 residues: CATVRRTGLRQPQHF. DNA of the CDR3: TGTGCCACCGTACGGCGGACAGGCCTCAGGCAGCCCCAGCATTTT. The chain links TRBV28 to TRBJ1-5, with 7 nucleotides matching TRBD1. Unmatched junction bases numbered 16, after V lost 10 bases and J lost 7 bases. Germline loops: CDR1 MDHEN, CDR2 SYDVKM. The CDR3 contains 15 residues.

This clone was observed a handful of times. The chain combines TRBV23-1 with TRBJ1-1, with D possibly matching TRBD1 (5 bases). TRBV23-1 counts as an open reading frame of uncertain function. This CDR3 has 14 residues. V was trimmed by 3 bases and J by 1 base, leaving 9 bases between them. DNA of the CDR3: TGCGCCAGCAGTCACCCCGGGGGGAACACTGAAGCTTTCTTT. It encodes CASSHPGGNTEAFF.

With respect to this clone: An end of the junction differs from the germline gene, which may be a read error. The chain couples TRBV5-1 to TRBJ1-5; 9 bases are a match to TRBD1. The CDR3 is made up of 13 amino acids. Germline V gives CDR1 SGHRS, CDR2 YFSETQ. The CDR3 protein is CASRMYGQGPEHF. The CDR3 nucleotides read TGCGCCAGCAGGATGTACGGACAGGGGCCCGAGCATTTT.

This chain links TRBV7-9 with TRBJ2-1; 13 bases agree with TRBD2. The J segment lost 7 bases and the V segment lost 5 bases, leaving 5 bases of the junction unmatched. The germline V gene has CDR1 SEHNR and CDR2 FQNEAQ (reference sequence). This CDR3 has 15 residues. In DNA form, the CDR3 reads TGTGCCAGCAGCCAAACTAGCGGGGGGGCAAATGAGCAGTTCTTC. Its protein product is CASSQTSGGANEQFF.

The V gene is TRBV29-1, the J gene TRBJ2-1; 10 positions match TRBD2. CDR1 SQVTM and CDR2 ANQGSEA come from the germline V gene. This CDR3 comprises 14 residues. V lost 6 bases, J lost 8 bases, and 10 bases stayed unmatched. The CDR3 bases are TGCAGCGTGACGGGACTAGCGATTGTAGATGAGCAGTTCTTC. Its protein is CSVTGLAIVDEQFF.

J is TRBJ1-1 and V is TRBV30; D unclear. V was pared by 5 bases and J by 3 bases, with 13 bases between. CDR1 is GTSNPN and CDR2 is SVGIG in the germline V gene (reference sequence). This CDR3 region has 13 residues. The CDR3 nucleotides are TGTGCCTGGCGGAGGGAGATTCACACTGAAGCTTTCTTT. This translates into CAWRREIHTEAFF.

This clone appeared once. This chain uses TRBV11-1 with TRBJ2-7; tentatively, D is TRBD1 or TRBD2 (5 bases each). Deletions cut 2 bases from V and 2 bases from J, with 13 bases between. The CDR3 is made up of 15 amino acids. Germline CDR1 reads SGHAT; CDR2 reads FQDESV (reference sequence). This CDR3 reads CASSLRWQGPYEQYF. The DNA of the CDR3 is TGTGCCAGCAGCTTACGGTGGCAGGGACCCTACGAGCAGTACTTC. The full variable domain, rest sourced from reference TRBV11-1 and TRBJ2-7, is EAEVAQSPRYKITEKSQAVAFWCDPISGHATLYWYRQILGQGPELLVQFQDESVVDDSQLPKDRFSAERLKGVDSTLKIQPAELGDSAMYLCASSLRWQGPYEQYFGPGTRLTVT.

The chain uses TRBV21-1 and TRBJ2-7; the table calls TRBD1, which could not be checked here. TRBV21-1 is a documented pseudogene. The CDR3 is 17 amino acids. The CDR3 DNA sequence: TGTGCCAGCAGCAAAGCCTTTGGACAGGGACCTACCTACGAGCAGTACTTC. It encodes CASSKAFGQGPTYEQYF.

The V and J genes are TRBV7-6 and TRBJ2-7; no reliable D call. The germline gives CDR1 SGHVS, CDR2 FNYEAQ. V gave up 5 bases and J gave up 4 bases, with 12 bases separating them. This CDR3 has 13 amino acids. CDR3 in amino acids: CASSPEIGYEQYF. DNA for the CDR3: TGTGCCAGCAGCCCCGAAATAGGGTACGAGCAGTACTTC.

The chain employs TRBV6-1 and TRBJ2-5, with D possibly being TRBD1 (6 bases). This CDR3 is 13 amino acids long. V shed 6 bases and J shed 5 bases, with 13 bases lying between them. In germline, CDR1 is MNHNS, CDR2 SASEGT. DNA for the CDR3: TGTGCCAGCAGGGGCAGGGGTGGGGAGACCCAGTACTTC. Its protein is CASRGRGGETQYF.

The V gene is TRBV14, the J gene TRBJ2-1; 9 bases map to TRBD2. V dropped 1 base and J dropped 12; count of bases not matched to a gene: 7. This CDR3 spans 14 amino acids. Per germline, CDR1 SGHDN and CDR2 FVKESK. CDR3 residues: CASSQGSSGIWQFF. The CDR3 DNA follows: TGTGCCAGCAGCCAAGGGTCTAGCGGGATTTGGCAGTTCTTC.

The V gene is TRBV5-1, the J gene TRBJ1-5, with TRBD1 as a possible D gene (5 bases). The V gene's germline CDR1 is SGHRS and CDR2 YFSETQ. Trimming cost V 4 bases and J 0 bases, with 11 bases left between them. The CDR3 covers 15 residues. CDR3: CASSPGVTSNQPQHF. As DNA, the CDR3 is TGCGCCAGCAGCCCGGGGGTAACTAGCAATCAGCCCCAGCATTTT.

V is TRBV1 and J is TRBJ2-5; TRBD2, the D gene given by the table, was not confirmed from the DNA. TRBV1 represents a pseudogene. The CDR3 loop spans 17 amino acids. CDR3 region: CTSSQGPSGRAEETQYF. CDR3 nucleotides: TGCACCAGCAGCCAAGGTCCTAGCGGGAGGGCCGAGGAGACCCAGTACTTC.

The chain links TRBV28 to TRBJ2-1, with 8 bases fitting TRBD2. This CDR3 has 13 residues. The germline gives CDR1 MDHEN, CDR2 SYDVKM. V shed 3 bases and J 8 bases; nucleotides not matched to a gene: 3. The chain's CDR3 is CASSLQAGDEQFF. DNA of the CDR3: TGTGCCAGCAGTTTGCAAGCGGGGGATGAGCAGTTCTTC.

J is TRBJ2-5 and V is TRBV6-6; 7 bases line up with TRBD2. Trimming took 0 bases from V and 5 from J; bases not matched to a gene: 9. The CDR3 spans 16 residues. Germline-derived CDR1 and CDR2 are MNHNY and SVGAGI (reference sequence). CDR3 nucleotide sequence: TGTGCCAGCAGTTACTCGACGGCGGGGGTGGGGGAGACCCAGTACTTC. Translation gives CASSYSTAGVGETQYF.

The rearrangement uses TRBV5-1 and TRBJ2-5; D is ambiguous. This CDR3 region has 10 residues. Trimming removed 4 bases from V and 2 bases from J, with 0 bases in between. The germline gives CDR1 SGHRS, CDR2 YFSETQ. The CDR3 loop reads CASSQETQYF. DNA of the CDR3: TGCGCCAGCAGCCAAGAGACCCAGTACTTC.

The genes are TRBV6-6 and TRBJ2-5, with D perhaps TRBD2 (5 bases). The germline V gene has CDR1 MNHNY and CDR2 SVGAGI (reference sequence). CDR3 length: 14 amino acids. The V and J ends lost 0 bases and 5 bases respectively, with 10 bases between them. The DNA for the CDR3 is TGTGCCAGCAGTTACTCGAGGGTCGAGGAGACCCAGTACTTC. It specifies CASSYSRVEETQYF.

This clone was seen just once. The chain carries TRBV9 and TRBJ2-1; 11 bases map to TRBD2. The V gene end was trimmed by 4 bases and the J gene end by 15 bases; junction bases not matched to a gene: 12. Germline CDR1 and CDR2: SGDLS and YYNGEE. The CDR3 length is 14 residues. This CDR3 reads CASSPGLAERLLFF. The CDR3 region has the DNA TGTGCCAGCAGCCCGGGACTAGCGGAAAGACTCCTGTTCTTC. The full variable domain, completed using reference TRBV9 and TRBJ2-1, is DSGVTQTPKHLITATGQRVTLRCSPRSGDLSVYWYQQSLDQGLQFLIQYYNGEERAKGNILERFSAQQFPDLHSELNLSSLELGDSALYFCASSPGLAERLLFFGPGTRLTVL.

V and J are TRBV27 and TRBJ1-2, with D perhaps matching TRBD1 (5 bases). The length of the CDR3 is 16 residues. Germline assignment: CDR1 MNHEY and CDR2 SMNVEV (reference sequence). Trimming took off 5 bases at V and 7 bases at J, with 23 bases between the two ends. The CDR3 nucleotides read TGTGCCAGCAGTCCCCTCCGGGACCCCGAATCCGGTGGCTACACCTTC. Protein sequence: CASSPLRDPESGGYTF.

The chain is built from TRBV19 and TRBJ1-3; D is possibly TRBD1 (6 bases). The V end was cut by 4 bases, the J end by 0 bases, with 7 bases between. The CDR3 covers 14 residues. The V gene's germline CDR1 is LNHDA and CDR2 SQIVND (reference sequence). The CDR3 is CASSKDSSGNTIYF. The CDR3 DNA follows: TGTGCCAGTAGTAAGGACAGCTCTGGAAACACCATATATTTT.

The V gene is TRBV6-5, the J gene TRBJ2-5; D is perhaps TRBD1 or TRBD2 (6 bases each). The CDR3 is made up of 14 amino acids. V lost 5 bases, J lost 3 bases, and 13 bases lay in between. Germline CDR1 reads MNHEY; CDR2 reads SVGAGI. CDR3 in amino acids: CASSLQGGEETQYF. CDR3 nucleotide sequence: TGTGCCAGCAGTCTACAGGGCGGGGAAGAGACCCAGTACTTC.

This chain uses TRBV5-1 with TRBJ2-2; D not certain. This CDR3 is built from 17 residues. Trimming pared 4 bases from V and 5 bases from J, leaving 21 bases between. Germline V gene lookup returns CDR1 SGHRS and CDR2 YFSETQ. CDR3 sequence reads: CASSQLGQDAYTGELFF. CDR3 nucleotide sequence: TGCGCCAGCAGCCAGTTAGGGCAGGATGCCTATACCGGGGAGCTGTTTTTT. Looking up the rest from reference TRBV5-1 and TRBJ2-2 gives the full variable domain: KAGVTQTPRYLIKTRGQQVTLSCSPISGHRSVSWYQQTPGQGLQFLFEYFSETQRNKGNFPGRFSGRQFSNSRSEMNVSTLELGDSALYLCASSQLGQDAYTGELFFGEGSRLTVL.

Here the CDR3 reads CSVHRGYEQFF. The CDR3 DNA reads TGCAGCGTACACAGGGGATATGAGCAGTTCTTC. The rearrangement joins TRBV29-1 to TRBJ2-1, with 7 bases lining up with TRBD1. Germline values: CDR1 SQVTM, CDR2 ANQGSEA. With V trimmed by 6 bases and J by 8 bases, 4 bases remained unmatched. The CDR3 covers 11 residues.

The chain is built from TRBV18 and TRBJ2-7, with 7 bases matching TRBD1. The CDR3 has 13 residues. The junction had 1 base not matched to a gene; V was cut back by 4 bases and J by 1 base. Germline V CDR1 and CDR2: KGHSH, LQKENI. The CDR3, as DNA: TGTGCCAGCTCACAGGGGGCGTCCTACGAGCAGTACTTC. It translates to CASSQGASYEQYF.